Following are 7 T cell receptor beta chains from one sample sequenced in a study of blood T cells in healthy people across ages. For the second PCR, which ran for roughly 7 to 11 cycles, a sample-barcoded 5' primer and a J-beta primer mix were used. TCRdb reanalysed the 5' RACE reads using MiXCR and keeps one entry per CDR3 protein. The table lists roughly 1.5 million distinct CDR3 sequences, about 42% of them singletons, with over 3.5% in the top ten. What was sequenced was blood. All receptors come from a woman under 30 in good health.

This chain links TRBV28 with TRBJ2-4, with no clear D. The end of the DNA aligns better with TRBJ2-7, so the J call may be wrong. The germline V gene encodes CDR1 MDHEN and CDR2 SYDVKM. This CDR3 has 14 amino acids. The CDR3 DNA follows: TGTGCCAGCAGTTTAGTGGACCAAGCCTACGAGCAGTACTTC. This codes for CASSLVDQAYEQYF.

The chain couples TRBV4-1 to TRBJ2-3; 12 nucleotides agree with TRBD2. The CDR3 is 17 residues long. Germline loops: CDR1 MGHRA, CDR2 YSYEKL. Trimming took 4 bases from V and 6 from J; bases not matched to a gene: 11. CDR3 amino acids: CASSPFLTSGGLDTQYF. CDR3 nucleotides: TGCGCCAGCAGCCCTTTTTTGACTAGCGGGGGTTTGGATACGCAGTATTTT.

The rearrangement joins TRBV27 to TRBJ2-3, with TRBD1 as a possible D gene (6 bases). Germline CDR1 MNHEY, CDR2 SMNVEV (reference sequence). This CDR3 is 15 amino acids long. Between the trimmed V and J ends, which lost 6 bases and 3 bases, there was a span of 16 bases. CDR3 nucleotides: TGTGCCAGCAGGTCCCTAGGGGGTTTGACAGATACGCAGTATTTT. This codes for CASRSLGGLTDTQYF.

The V and J genes are TRBV6-5 and TRBJ2-4; the D is unclear. The last part of the DNA fits TRBJ2-7 better; the J call may be wrong. In germline, CDR1 is MNHEY, CDR2 SVGAGI. The CDR3 extends over 15 amino acids. The CDR3 DNA is TGTGCCAGCAGTTACCGCCAGATCGACCCCTACGAGCAGTACTTC. This gives the protein CASSYRQIDPYEQYF.

The chain carries TRBV5-6 and TRBJ2-7, with TRBD1 matching over 8 bases. The V segment lost 6 bases and the J segment 10 bases; nucleotides outside the gene matches: 18. From germline, CDR1 is SGHDT and CDR2 YYEEEE. The CDR3 length is 15 residues. DNA for the CDR3: TGTGCCAGCATCATTTTCCTGACAGGGGACGTGTCCCAGTACTTC. It codes for CASIIFLTGDVSQYF.

This clonotype was observed a handful of times. J is TRBJ2-1 and V is TRBV20-1, with D possibly matching TRBD2 (5 bases). This CDR3 spans 16 amino acids. Trimming left V 4 bases short and J 0 bases short, with 16 bases between. CDR1 is DFQATT, CDR2 SNEGSKA, per germline (reference sequence). The CDR3 sequence is CSATGVATNSYNEQFF. DNA of the CDR3: TGCAGTGCTACCGGGGTAGCGACAAACTCCTACAATGAGCAGTTCTTC.

Here the CDR3 reads CSARQLVNTEAFF. CDR3 in DNA: TGCAGTGCCAGACAGCTCGTGAACACTGAAGCTTTCTTT. The J gene is TRBJ1-1, the V gene TRBV20-1; D is possibly TRBD1 (5 bases). V was trimmed by 6 bases and J by 0 bases, leaving 11 bases between them. Germline-derived CDR1 and CDR2 are DFQATT and SNEGSKA (reference sequence). This CDR3 is 13 amino acids long.